This T cell receptor beta chain was found in a study of blood T cells in healthy people across ages (dated by TCRdb to between 2014 and 2016). About the investigation overall: In model experiments, template switching captured roughly one uniquely barcoded TCR beta cDNA molecule for every two T cells. To track age-related changes in TCR beta repertoire diversity, the study relied on deep sequencing normalized with unique cDNA molecular identifiers. The donors were split into four age groups: young (average around 17 years), middle-aged (39), aged (over 55) and long-lived (approximately 89). To avoid experimental bias, donors of different ages were distributed randomly across sequencing lanes. Two additional independent replicas of 1 million unique cDNA reads from the same blood draw were analyzed for two donors (one aged 18 to 30 and one aged 80 or older). Overall study outcomes, separate from this receptor: Since profiling was done on bulk unsorted PBMCs, naive and antigen-experienced compartments could not be conclusively compared. Because donor CMV infection status was unknown, age-related changes in expanded clonotypes were potentially confounded. Observed TCR beta diversity correlated strongly with the percentage of naive T cells measured by flow cytometry. Compared with the aged group, the long-lived group had more naive CD4+ T cells, fewer expanded clones and increased TCR diversity, a pattern suggesting age selection. Estimates of total diversity based on one million sequenced T cells were regarded as lower bounds and as underestimates. As age increased, observed TCR beta diversity per million T cells dropped in a roughly linear way, and a significant reduction was already evident by age roughly 36.

The donors were a few dozen Caucasian individuals from Russia, aged roughly 6 to 100 years, who were systemically healthy. Each donor gave around 9.5 milliliters of peripheral blood, collected into EDTA-treated Vacutainer tubes. Ficoll-Paque density-gradient centrifugation was used to isolate PBMCs, with at least 6.5 million obtained per sample. Trizol reagent was used to extract total RNA from PBMCs, with at least 5.5 micrograms per sample. The percentages of naive CD45RAhigh/CD27high T cells were determined by flow cytometry on a PBMC aliquot from every donor. Measured from the cysteine to the phenylalanine, the CDR3 is 16 residues long. The entry retains the CDR3 DNA only, 48 bases that are in frame from base 1. V loses 3 bases at its end and J loses 4 bases; junction bases beyond the gene matches: 8. The CDR1 and CDR2 encoded by the germline V gene (reference sequence) are LNHNV and YYDKDF. Library method: 5' RACE. Sequencing used an Illumina HiSeq 2500. A second PCR of 7 to 11 cycles was performed with a sample-barcoded 5' primer and a J-beta primer mix. Each TCR beta cDNA molecule received a unique molecular identifier from a template-switch 5' adaptor carrying 12 random nucleotides. Each sample yielded at least 3 million CDR3-containing paired-end reads. First-strand cDNA was synthesized from all RNA with the Mint cDNA synthesis kit, primed by a TRBC-specific oligonucleotide. All cDNA was treated with uracil-DNA glycosylase and then went through a first 18-cycle PCR with the universal primers M1SS and BC2_uni_R. In the authors' own workflow: Each sample was normalized by randomly selecting 1 million high-quality reads, each carrying a distinct molecular identifier. Instead of being binned into consensus sequences, reads with shared molecular identifiers were discarded. MiTCR, run with a Q25 quality threshold and the strictest error-elimination algorithm, handled CDR3 identification, clonotype clustering and error correction. A nonparametric unseen species model using Euler transformation provided a lower-bound estimate of total TCR beta diversity. The public reads were quality trimmed at Q25 with fastp and then assembled into clones with MiXCR by TCRdb, keeping productive beta chains. For every CDR3 protein sequence, its rows merge into one entry that carries the most common genes and DNA. The V and J calls come from TCRdb's annotation, not from the publication. For this sample the table gives roughly 1.4 million distinct CDR3 sequences, of which roughly 64% were detected only once. The ten largest clones take up under 8.5% of the sample.

A remark on this clonotype: What this receptor recognizes is not known. Base qualities are missing; no much larger clone stands one base away.

Recombination connected TRBV15 to TRBJ2-7; 11 of the junction bases match TRBD2. Source material: blood. The clonotype comes from a man in his late teens or twenties in good health. The CDR3 here reads CATSSVDSGRGYEQYF. The nucleotide sequence is TGTGCCACCAGCAGTGTCGATAGCGGGAGGGGTTACGAGCAGTACTTC.